This TCR beta chain was recovered during a study of OX40 agonist ivuxolimab in advanced cancers. A note on the overall study: Ivuxolimab was a fully human IgG2 agonistic monoclonal antibody targeting the costimulatory receptor OX40 (CD134). Intravenous ivuxolimab was administered to patients every 2 weeks at six dose levels: 0.01, 0.1, 0.3, 1.5, 3 and 10 mg/kg. Of the roughly 52 patients in dose escalation, 19 had hepatocellular carcinoma, around 15 had melanoma, 9 had renal cell carcinoma and 9 had head and neck cancer. The dose-escalation cohort was 82.7% male with a mean age of around 62 years, ranging from roughly 20 to 85. Prior anti-PD-1, anti-PD-L1 or anti-CTLA-4 therapy was permitted, and about 40% of dose-escalation patients had received checkpoint inhibitors. Partial responses were achieved by three dose-escalation patients, of whom one had hepatocellular carcinoma and two had cutaneous melanoma. The purpose of peripheral TCRbeta sequencing was to test whether ivuxolimab changed TCR sequence diversity and led to clonal T-cell expansion. The paper covers the monotherapy dose-escalation part of the phase I ivuxolimab trial, which included N of about 50 patients.

Clipping removes 4 bases from V and 5 bases from J, with 4 as the unmatched junction base count. Taken from cysteine to phenylalanine, the CDR3 has 14 residues. The retained sequence is limited to the CDR3, 42 bases, with the frame set at the first base. The CDR1 and CDR2 encoded by the germline V gene are MNHEY and SVGAGI. The trial excluded patients who had a history of autoimmune disease or who were on systemic immunosuppression. Peripheral blood for TCR sequencing was drawn from every dose cohort at baseline, at cycle 4 day 1 and at cycle 7 day 1. The samples were drawn from a first-in-human, open-label, multicenter phase I dose-escalation trial of ivuxolimab. Adults with locally advanced or metastatic melanoma, renal cell, hepatocellular, or head and neck squamous cell carcinoma were enrolled in the trial. Before TCR sequencing, CD4+ and CD8+ T cells were separately sorted from peripheral blood.

This clone is considered large (0.1 to 1%). Its target antigen remains unknown. Base quality data are lacking; no much larger clone is found one base away. General study outcomes and caveats: In the 0.1-3.0 mg/kg groups, partial responders had among the lowest normalized peripheral clonal expansion, particularly in CD8+ T cells. After ivuxolimab, more expanded clones were found on average in CD8+ T cells than in CD4+ T cells. Which antigens the clonally expanded peripheral T cells were specific for was not determined. At doses of 0.1 to 3.0 mg/kg, clonal expansion of both CD4+ and CD8+ blood T cells was observed from baseline to week 6. Low levels of normalized T-cell clonal expansion were also seen in some nonresponding patients.

Genomic DNA was extracted from sorted cells for sequencing of the TCRbeta CDR3 region. The immunoSEQ Assay was used for sequencing of TCRbeta CDR3 regions. TCRdb retrieved this table from immuneACCESS and kept in-frame rearrangements only. Not all clones are present; in checked studies, unresolved V genes account for under half, and no reason is known for the remainder. The sample includes approximately 13,000 clones, with approximately 80% observed a single time. The top ten constitute about 25% of the sample. Recombination joined TRBV6-5 with TRBJ1-4; 7 of the junction bases match TRBD1. This clonotype was sampled from an adult with an advanced solid tumor such as melanoma, head and neck, liver or kidney cancer. The starting material was CD4+ or CD8+ T cells sorted from blood, obtained in a trial of the OX40 agonist ivuxolimab. The bases read TGTGCCAGCAGTTCGGGACAGAAGAATGAAAAACTGTTTTTT. The translation is CASSSGQKNEKLFF.